One TCR beta chain is described in this entry. Measured with immunoSEQ multiplex PCR; TCRdb has only the in-frame clones, and not every one. This table has over 95,000 clones, 81% appearing once. The data were taken from a study of blood T cell repertoires in COVID-19. Across the whole study: Whether acute or convalescent, the COVID-19 samples came from the United States, Italy and Spain.

Looked up from germline, CDR1 is LGHNA and CDR2 is YNFKEQ. The germline V and J ends were trimmed by 4 bases and 0 bases, with 19 bases remaining between them. The CDR3 has 19 amino acids. The sample consisted of peripheral blood. V usage is TRBV4-2 and J usage is TRBJ2-6; tentatively, D is TRBD1 (6 bases). This clonotype was sampled from a human donor in a cohort sampled during active COVID-19. The CDR3 coding sequence is TGTGCCAGCAGCCCCGGACCGGACAGCGAAAGCTCTGGGGCCAACGTCCTGACTTTC. Protein: CASSPGPDSESSGANVLTF.